Below, 17 T cell receptor beta chains from the same sample are listed, as sequenced in a study of blood T cell repertoires in COVID-19. TCRdb's table, derived via immunoSEQ multiplex PCR, lists solely in-frame clones and lacks some. The sample shows some 340,000 clones, around 83% of them seen only once. Sequenced material: PBMCs or T cells enriched from blood (not recorded which). These receptors all stem from a woman in her 50s who had recovered from COVID-19.

The chain joins TRBV10-3 to TRBJ1-2; D remains unclear. Germline assignment: CDR1 ENHRY and CDR2 SYGVKD. The CDR3 contains 13 residues. Between the trimmed V and J ends, which lost 7 bases and 3 bases, there was a span of 12 bases. The CDR3 DNA is TGTGCCATCACCTCAAGAGGCGACTATGGCTACACCTTC. Translated, it gives CAITSRGDYGYTF.

The chain is built from TRBV6-4 and TRBJ1-2; D is uncertain. V lost 8 bases and J 0 bases, leaving 16 bases between the germline ends. The CDR3 spans 15 residues. Germline V gene lookup returns CDR1 MRHNA and CDR2 SNTAGT. CDR3 bases: TGTGCCAGCCAAACGGGGTCATCTTCTAACTATGGCTACACCTTC. Amino acids: CASQTGSSSNYGYTF.

This clone is a singleton in its sample. The chain combines TRBV7-9 with TRBJ2-2; maybe TRBD1 (5 bases). Germline loops: CDR1 SEHNR, CDR2 FQNEAQ (reference sequence). This CDR3 has 14 amino acids. The ends were cut back, 7 bases at V and 2 bases at J, with 11 bases in the middle. Here the CDR3 reads CASTQGRNTGELFF. The CDR3 coding sequence is TGTGCCAGCACCCAGGGCAGAAACACCGGGGAGCTGTTTTTT.

The rearrangement joins TRBV30 to TRBJ1-2, with unresolved D. V lost 2 bases and J 4 bases, leaving 8 bases between the germline ends. The CDR3 extends over 12 amino acids. From germline, CDR1 is GTSNPN and CDR2 SVGIG (reference sequence). The CDR3 spells CAWSRGSYGYTF. In nucleotides, the CDR3 is TGTGCCTGGAGTCGGGGATCCTATGGCTACACCTTC. Together with reference TRBV30 and TRBJ1-2, the CDR3 gives the full variable domain: SQTIHQWPATLVQPVGSPLSLECTVEGTSNPNLYWYRQAAGRGLQLLFYSVGIGQISSEVPQNLSASRPQDRQFILSSKKLLLSDSGFYLCAWSRGSYGYTFGSGTRLTVV.

The table lists this clone with a count of one. This rearrangement joins TRBV7-2 to TRBJ2-5; 8 bases are a match to TRBD2. The CDR3 extends over 18 amino acids. CDR1 is SGHTA and CDR2 is FQGNSA in the germline V gene. Trimming cost V 4 bases and J 2 bases; bases outside gene matches: 15. The CDR3 DNA follows: TGTGCCAGCAGCTCCTCACTTGCGCCTAGCGGGTTTCAAGAGACCCAGTACTTC. Translation gives CASSSSLAPSGFQETQYF.

The chain joins TRBV5-4 to TRBJ1-2; 11 bases line up with TRBD1. The CDR3 extends over 14 amino acids. Trimming cost V 6 bases and J 4 bases; bases outside gene matches: 5. The V gene's germline CDR1 is SGHNT and CDR2 YYREEE (reference sequence). DNA for the CDR3: TGTGCCAGCAACCGGGACAGGGGGGTCTATGGCTACACCTTC. The encoded protein is CASNRDRGVYGYTF. The full variable domain, in which reference TRBV5-4 and TRBJ1-2 provide the parts outside the CDR3, is ETGVTQSPTHLIKTRGQQVTLRCSSQSGHNTVSWYQQALGQGPQFIFQYYREEENGRGNFPPRFSGLQFPNYSSELNVNALELDDSALYLCASNRDRGVYGYTFGSGTRLTVV.

This clone appeared a few times. V usage is TRBV5-5 and J usage is TRBJ1-4, with D perhaps TRBD1 (5 bases). This CDR3 comprises 16 residues. Germline CDR1 SGHKS, CDR2 YYEKEE (reference sequence). The V end was cut by 0 bases, the J end by 4 bases, with 13 bases between. CDR3 sequence reads: CASSLDQGYLNEKLFF. The CDR3 bases are TGTGCCAGCAGCTTGGATCAGGGATACCTTAATGAAAAACTGTTTTTT.

The CDR3 reads CASSQVVFSGGSYNSPLHF. CDR3 coding DNA: TGTGCCAGCAGCCAAGTTGTTTTCTCCGGGGGTTCCTATAATTCACCCCTCCACTTT. This chain joins TRBV3-1 (or the pseudogene TRBV3-2) and TRBJ1-6; D is perhaps TRBD1 (5 bases). Germline CDR1 is LGHDT and CDR2 is YNNKEL (reference sequence). V was clipped by 1 base and J by 1 base, with 17 bases between them. The CDR3 runs to 19 residues.

The rearrangement links TRBV18 to TRBJ2-7, with D maybe TRBD1 (6 bases). Germline V gene lookup returns CDR1 KGHSH and CDR2 LQKENI. V dropped 1 base and J dropped 0 bases, with 10 bases sitting between them. This CDR3 spans 15 amino acids. CDR3 in amino acids: CASSPLGTNSYEQYF. CDR3 nucleotide sequence: TGTGCCAGCTCACCACTGGGGACAAACTCCTACGAGCAGTACTTC.

V is TRBV6-5 and J is TRBJ1-5; D gene unclear. The CDR3 totals 13 residues. The germline V gene encodes CDR1 MNHEY and CDR2 SVGAGI. V shed 6 bases and J shed 0 bases, with 6 bases lying between them. CDR3 bases: TGTGCCAGCAGCTATAATAGCAATCAGCCCCAGCATTTT. It is translated as CASSYNSNQPQHF.

The CDR3 nucleotides read TGTGCCAGCAGCTTGACCCAGGGAAGAGCTTTCTTT. Its translation: CASSLTQGRAFF. This rearrangement joins TRBV5-4 to TRBJ1-1; D may be TRBD1 (5 bases). This CDR3 has 12 amino acids. Trimming took off 1 base at V and 10 bases at J, with 11 bases between the two ends. Germline-derived CDR1 and CDR2 are SGHNT and YYREEE (reference sequence).

The J gene is TRBJ1-2, the V gene TRBV4-3; tentatively, D is TRBD1 (5 bases). The germline V gene encodes CDR1 LGHNA and CDR2 YSLEER. The CDR3 contains 16 residues. Trimming removed 3 bases from V and 8 bases from J, with 22 bases in between. The CDR3 is CASSHEIAGDGSGYTF. The CDR3, as DNA: TGCGCCAGCAGCCACGAAATAGCGGGGGATGGGAGCGGCTACACCTTC.

The sample holds a few counts of this clone. The gene calls are TRBV5-1 and TRBJ2-3; 10 positions agree with TRBD1. The germline gives CDR1 SGHRS, CDR2 YFSETQ. The CDR3 totals 15 residues. V shed 1 base and J 4 bases; nucleotides not matched to a gene: 3. The CDR3 protein is CASSLRGTGADTQYF. For the CDR3, the DNA is TGCGCCAGCAGCTTGCGGGGGACAGGGGCAGATACGCAGTATTTT.

J is TRBJ1-1 and V is TRBV5-1, with 9 bases that match TRBD1. The V gene's germline CDR1 is SGHRS and CDR2 YFSETQ. The CDR3 runs 15 residues. J was trimmed by 4 bases and V by 0 bases; bases with no gene match: 4. The CDR3 here is CASSLDGQGFTEAFF. The CDR3 nucleotides are TGCGCCAGCAGCTTGGATGGACAGGGGTTCACTGAAGCTTTCTTT.

The chain employs TRBV7-9 and TRBJ2-3, with 7 bases aligning to TRBD2. Germline V CDR1 and CDR2: SEHNR, FQNEAQ (reference sequence). CDR3 length: 19 amino acids. V shed 1 base, J shed 2 bases, and the junction held 15 bases outside the gene matches. CDR3 bases: TGTGCCAGCAGCTTAGAACTAGCGCGAAACAACCCATCCACAGATACGCAGTATTTT. This encodes CASSLELARNNPSTDTQYF.

The chain links TRBV19 to TRBJ2-2, with 11 bases lining up with TRBD2. V lost 6 bases, J lost 1 base, and 1 base stayed unmatched. Germline CDR1 and CDR2: LNHDA and SQIVND (reference sequence). The CDR3 runs to 15 residues. CDR3 sequence: CASRTSGMNTGELFF. The CDR3 nucleotides read TGTGCCAGTAGGACTAGCGGGATGAACACCGGGGAGCTGTTTTTT.

CDR3 DNA sequence: TGTGCCAGTCTGAGGGGGACGTCCGGGGAGCTGTTTTTT. It is translated as CASLRGTSGELFF. The chain is built from TRBV25-1 and TRBJ2-2; the D gene is possibly TRBD1 (6 bases). The CDR3 is 13 amino acids. CDR1 and CDR2 from the germline V gene are MGHDK and SYGVNS. Trimming stripped 9 bases from V and 6 bases from J, with 14 bases between.